Following are 20 T cell receptor beta chains from one sample sequenced in a study of blood T cell repertoires in COVID-19. TCRdb's copy holds only in-frame clones and misses some; the assay was immunoSEQ multiplex PCR. The repertoire includes some 73,000 clones, 82% of them detected once, and under 4.5% sits in the top ten. The sequencing input was peripheral blood. The receptor source for this set is a woman aged 55-69 years with acute or convalescent COVID-19.

The genes are TRBV10-3 and TRBJ1-1; D is unclear. V lost 0 bases to trimming and J lost 7 bases, with 9 bases between them. This CDR3 contains 13 residues. Germline V gene sequence: CDR1 ENHRY, CDR2 SYGVKD. CDR3 protein: CAISESTQDEAFF. CDR3 DNA sequence: TGTGCCATCAGTGAGTCGACCCAGGATGAAGCTTTCTTT.

This chain uses TRBV18 with TRBJ1-2; D uncertain. The CDR3 length is 11 residues. Trimming shortened V by 6 bases and J by 8 bases, and 10 bases separated the two germline ends. The germline gives CDR1 KGHSH, CDR2 LQKENI. The CDR3 loop is CASSQREGYTF. The CDR3 DNA is TGTGCCAGCTCCCAAAGGGAGGGCTACACCTTC.

The V gene is TRBV6-5, the J gene TRBJ2-1; TRBD2 matches at 8 bases. Germline V gives CDR1 MNHEY, CDR2 SVGAGI. The CDR3 sequence is 14 residues long. V gave up 6 bases and J gave up 5 bases; unmatched junction bases: 6. DNA for the CDR3: TGTGCCAGCAGGTACCCGGGGGGGCACAATGAGCAGTTCTTC. Its translation is CASRYPGGHNEQFF.

This chain connects TRBV7-2 to TRBJ1-2; possibly TRBD1 for D (6 bases). The length of the CDR3 is 12 residues. V was pared by 3 bases and J by 8 bases, with 10 bases between. The germline CDR1 and CDR2 sequences are SGHTA and FQGNSA. CDR3 DNA: TGTGCCAGCAGCTTCAGGGGTGGAGGCTACACCTTC. Protein product: CASSFRGGGYTF.

The rearrangement links TRBV5-1 to TRBJ2-1; D is perhaps TRBD2 (5 bases). Trimming left V 2 bases short and J 6 bases short, with 15 bases between. The CDR3 consists of 15 residues. Germline V gene sequence: CDR1 SGHRS, CDR2 YFSETQ. CDR3 sequence reads: CASSLEGRGFNEQFF. Written as DNA, the CDR3 is TGCGCCAGCAGCTTAGAGGGTAGAGGGTTCAATGAGCAGTTCTTC.

V and J are TRBV11-3 and TRBJ1-1; 9 bases are shared with TRBD1. V dropped 5 bases and J dropped 1; count of bases not matched to a gene: 5. CDR3 size: 15 residues. Germline assignment: CDR1 SGHNT and CDR2 YENEEA. The CDR3 loop is CASSPGTGTNTEAFF. The CDR3 DNA reads TGTGCCAGCAGCCCAGGGACAGGGACGAACACTGAAGCTTTCTTT.

This sequence joins TRBV2 and TRBJ1-3; D is perhaps TRBD1 (6 bases). Germline assignment: CDR1 SNHLY and CDR2 FYNNEI. Trimming left V 8 bases short and J 2 bases short, with 19 bases between. The CDR3 spans 16 residues. CDR3 loop: CASSLQGNRAGNTIYF. The DNA for the CDR3 is TGTGCCAGCTCCCTCCAAGGGAACAGGGCTGGAAACACCATATATTTT.

The CDR3 nucleotides are TGTGCCTGGAGGGTTACAGGGGGGAACACTGAAGCTTTCTTT. Amino acid sequence: CAWRVTGGNTEAFF. This rearrangement joins TRBV30 to TRBJ1-1; 8 nucleotides match TRBD1. The V and J ends lost 3 bases and 1 base, in that order; junction bases with no gene match: 4. The germline V gene has CDR1 GTSNPN and CDR2 SVGIG (reference sequence). The CDR3 has 14 amino acids.

The V gene is TRBV12-3 or TRBV12-4, the J gene TRBJ2-7; D is possibly TRBD1 (7 bases). With 4 bases removed from V and 3 bases from J, the gap between germline ends came to 10 bases. The CDR3 runs 13 residues. CDR3: CASSSQGGYEQYF. The DNA for the CDR3 is TGTGCCAGCAGTTCCCAGGGGGGCTACGAGCAGTACTTC.

This clone was counted only a few times. This chain links TRBV5-4 with TRBJ1-3; unclear D gene. Trimming left V 0 bases short and J 9 bases short, with 4 bases between. Germline CDR1 reads SGHNT; CDR2 reads YYREEE (reference sequence). This CDR3 spans 11 amino acids. The CDR3 reads CASSLDGTIYF. CDR3 bases: TGTGCCAGCAGCTTGGACGGCACCATATATTTT.

This clone has a single count. The chain combines TRBV30 with TRBJ1-2; D may be TRBD1 (5 bases). V shed 5 bases and J shed 2 bases, with 15 bases lying between them. The CDR3 length is 14 residues. Germline CDR1 and CDR2: GTSNPN and SVGIG (reference sequence). CDR3 sequence reads: CAWGKRQLNYGYTF. CDR3 nucleotide sequence: TGTGCCTGGGGTAAAAGACAGCTCAACTATGGCTACACCTTC.

This chain connects TRBV6-2 or TRBV6-3 to TRBJ1-2; TRBD1 might be the D (6 bases). V lost 6 bases and J lost 8, with 19 bases in between. CDR3 length: 14 residues. Germline assignment: CDR1 MNHEY and CDR2 SVGEGT. The CDR3 nucleotides read TGTGCCAGCAGCAATCAGGGGAAGCTGTCCGGCTACACCTTC. Amino acid sequence: CASSNQGKLSGYTF.

The table lists this clone with a few counts. The CDR3 region has the DNA TGTGCCAGCAGCCCCTCGGTTCAGGTTACCATGAACACTGAAGCTTTCTTT. Translated, it gives CASSPSVQVTMNTEAFF. This chain connects TRBV7-9 to TRBJ1-1, with unresolved D. There are 17 residues in the CDR3. Trimming shortened V by 5 bases and J by 0 bases, and 19 bases separated the two germline ends. Germline CDR1 is SEHNR and CDR2 is FQNEAQ (reference sequence).

The rearrangement links TRBV5-6 to TRBJ2-1; 14 bases are shared with TRBD2. Germline CDR1 and CDR2: SGHDT and YYEEEE. With 4 bases clipped from V and 14 bases from J, the junction kept 17 bases outside the gene matches. The CDR3 spans 17 residues. The CDR3 DNA reads TGTGCCAGCAGCGGATCGGGACTAGCGGGAGTCTTCGCGCGCGAGTTCTTC. This translates into CASSGSGLAGVFAREFF.

This rearrangement joins TRBV5-1 to TRBJ2-3, with TRBD2 matching over 9 bases. Germline CDR1 and CDR2: SGHRS and YFSETQ. After removal of 7 bases from V and 4 bases from J, the junction contained 7 bases not matched to a gene. The CDR3 spans 14 residues. CDR3 loop: CASAKREAADTQYF. DNA of the CDR3: TGCGCCAGCGCAAAGCGGGAGGCTGCAGATACGCAGTATTTT.

The J gene is TRBJ1-1, the V gene TRBV18, with D tentatively TRBD1 (6 bases). The CDR3 runs to 13 residues. Germline assignment: CDR1 KGHSH and CDR2 LQKENI. The ends were cut back, 10 bases at V and 0 bases at J, with 12 bases in the middle. The CDR3 region has the DNA TGTGCCACCAAAGGACAGTTGAACACTGAAGCTTTCTTT. Protein: CATKGQLNTEAFF.

This sequence joins TRBV6-1 and TRBJ1-4, with TRBD1 matching 8 bases. V dropped 1 base and J dropped 3; count of bases not matched to a gene: 10. The CDR3 consists of 18 residues. Germline V lookup: CDR1 MNHNS, CDR2 SASEGT. DNA of the CDR3: TGTGCCAGCAGTGAAGGTTGGGGAGACAGGGGCTCTAATGAAAAACTGTTTTTT. The encoded protein is CASSEGWGDRGSNEKLFF.

V is TRBV5-5 and J is TRBJ1-1, with TRBD1 matching over 8 bases. The ends lost 0 bases at V and 0 bases at J; junction bases unmatched: 1. Germline loops: CDR1 SGHKS, CDR2 YYEKEE (reference sequence). The CDR3 consists of 15 residues. The CDR3 spells CASSLGTGMNTEAFF. Written as DNA, the CDR3 is TGTGCCAGCAGCTTGGGGACAGGGATGAACACTGAAGCTTTCTTT.

This clone was seen just once. The V and J genes are TRBV3-1 (or the pseudogene TRBV3-2) and TRBJ2-7, with D hard to call. Germline assignment: CDR1 LGHDT and CDR2 YNNKEL (reference sequence). The V and J ends lost 0 bases and 0 bases respectively, with 9 bases between them. This CDR3 has 15 residues. Here the CDR3 DNA reads TGTGCCAGCAGCCAAGATTATTCTAGCTCCTACGAGCAGTACTTC. Its translation: CASSQDYSSSYEQYF.

This chain uses TRBV4-1 with TRBJ1-1, with 8 bases lining up with TRBD1. Looked up from germline, CDR1 is MGHRA and CDR2 is YSYEKL. Unmatched junction bases numbered 12, after V lost 4 bases and J lost 5 bases. The CDR3 contains 16 residues. CDR3 region: CASSPRAGGDLTEAFF. The CDR3 nucleotides are TGCGCCAGCAGCCCACGGGCAGGGGGCGATTTGACTGAAGCTTTCTTT.